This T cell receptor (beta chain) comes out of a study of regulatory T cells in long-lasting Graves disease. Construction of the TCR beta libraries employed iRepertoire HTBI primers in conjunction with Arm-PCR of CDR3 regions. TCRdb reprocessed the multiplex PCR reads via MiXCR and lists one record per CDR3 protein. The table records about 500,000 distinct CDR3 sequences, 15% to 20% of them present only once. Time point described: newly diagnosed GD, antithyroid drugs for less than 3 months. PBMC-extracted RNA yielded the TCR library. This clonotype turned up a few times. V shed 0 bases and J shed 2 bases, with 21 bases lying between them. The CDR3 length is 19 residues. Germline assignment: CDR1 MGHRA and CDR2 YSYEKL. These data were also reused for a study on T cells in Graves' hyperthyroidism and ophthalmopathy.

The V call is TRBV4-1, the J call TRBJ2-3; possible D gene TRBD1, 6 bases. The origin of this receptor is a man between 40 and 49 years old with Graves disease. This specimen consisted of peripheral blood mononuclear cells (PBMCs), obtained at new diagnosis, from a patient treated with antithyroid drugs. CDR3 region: CASSQDVPTGLGYTDTQYF. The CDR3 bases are TGCGCCAGCAGCCAAGACGTGCCGACAGGCCTCGGGTACACAGATACGCAGTATTTT.